These 25 T cell receptor beta chains came from one sample sequenced in a study of cytomegalovirus exposure and HLA in healthy donors. PCR was performed using 60 Vbeta and 13 Jbeta primers. Measured with immunoSEQ multiplex PCR; TCRdb has only the in-frame clones, and not every one. The sample contains over 150,000 clones, 70% to 85% of which appear only once. The sample taken for sequencing was PBMCs. The origin of the receptors is a woman aged 60-75 years in good health and CMV-seropositive.

The genes are TRBV6-4 and TRBJ1-1; unclear D gene. The CDR3 has 14 residues. V lost 8 bases to trimming and J lost 0 bases, with 13 bases between them. The germline V gene encodes CDR1 MRHNA and CDR2 SNTAGT. The CDR3 is CASRRLFMNTEAFF. CDR3 coding DNA: TGTGCCAGCCGCCGACTCTTCATGAACACTGAAGCTTTCTTT.

The chain joins TRBV7-2 to TRBJ2-7; 9 positions agree with TRBD2. The trim removed 3 bases at V and 1 base at J, leaving 13 bases unmatched. The CDR3 length is 18 residues. Germline V lookup: CDR1 SGHTA, CDR2 FQGNSA. CDR3 coding DNA: TGTGCCAGCAGCTTGGGGGCGGGGGGGCCGTCCCTTTCCTACGAGCAGTACTTC. It yields the protein CASSLGAGGPSLSYEQYF.

The V and J genes are TRBV6-5 and TRBJ2-1; tentatively, D is TRBD2 (6 bases). CDR1 is MNHEY, CDR2 SVGAGI, per germline. Trimming shortened V by 6 bases and J by 2 bases, and 14 bases separated the two germline ends. The CDR3 length is 15 residues. CDR3: CASSPWRGAYNEQFF. In nucleotides, the CDR3 is TGTGCCAGCAGCCCCTGGCGGGGAGCCTACAATGAGCAGTTCTTC.

The V gene is TRBV9, the J gene TRBJ2-5; no clear D. The germline V and J ends were trimmed by 3 bases and 5 bases, with 14 bases remaining between them. This CDR3 is built from 14 residues. The germline V gene encodes CDR1 SGDLS and CDR2 YYNGEE. The CDR3 protein is CASSASTRRETQYF. DNA of the CDR3: TGTGCCAGCAGCGCATCAACCCGCCGGGAGACCCAGTACTTC.

The V and J genes are TRBV5-1 and TRBJ1-2; possible D gene TRBD1, 6 bases. The germline V gene encodes CDR1 SGHRS and CDR2 YFSETQ. The CDR3 has 13 amino acids. Between the trimmed V and J ends, which lost 1 base and 6 bases, there was a span of 10 bases. The CDR3 protein is CASSLWGQDGYTF. The CDR3 nucleotides read TGCGCCAGCAGCTTGTGGGGGCAGGATGGCTACACCTTC.

This clone was seen a handful of times. The chain employs TRBV6-6 and TRBJ2-7; 7 bases are a match to TRBD1. This CDR3 spans 15 amino acids. The trim removed 6 bases at V and 0 bases at J, leaving 8 bases unmatched. Germline CDR1 MNHNY, CDR2 SVGAGI (reference sequence). As DNA, the CDR3 is TGTGCCAGCAGCCCGAGGGGACAGAGCTCCTACGAGCAGTACTTC. Translating gives CASSPRGQSSYEQYF.

This clone was seen a handful of times. The J gene is TRBJ2-5, the V gene TRBV28; possible D gene TRBD2, 6 bases. V gave up 7 bases and J gave up 5 bases, with 11 bases separating them. CDR3 length: 12 residues. Germline values: CDR1 MDHEN, CDR2 SYDVKM. This chain's CDR3 is CASMGGLETQYF. CDR3 in DNA: TGTGCCAGCATGGGGGGTTTGGAGACCCAGTACTTC.

The J gene is TRBJ2-3, the V gene TRBV19; the match to TRBD2 covers 8 bases. Germline values: CDR1 LNHDA, CDR2 SQIVND (reference sequence). Trimming cost V 3 bases and J 6 bases; bases outside gene matches: 5. CDR3 length: 14 amino acids. This chain's CDR3 is CASSIRGGLDTQYF. CDR3 DNA: TGTGCCAGTAGTATCCGGGGGGGCCTTGATACGCAGTATTTT.

This sequence joins TRBV5-1 and TRBJ2-1; 10 nucleotides align to TRBD1. Trimming at V came to 4 bases and at J to 8 bases, leaving 6 bases not matched to a gene. This CDR3 is 14 amino acids long. Germline CDR1 reads SGHRS; CDR2 reads YFSETQ. CDR3 in amino acids: CASSPGQGVDEQFF. The CDR3 nucleotides are TGCGCCAGCAGCCCTGGACAGGGGGTCGATGAGCAGTTCTTC.

V and J are TRBV28 and TRBJ2-7, with TRBD1 matching over 10 bases. This CDR3 contains 16 residues. Looked up from germline, CDR1 is MDHEN and CDR2 is SYDVKM. Trimming removed 5 bases from V and 0 bases from J; junction bases left unmatched: 7. CDR3 in amino acids: CASSPRGQGFSYEQYF. In DNA, the CDR3 is TGTGCCAGCAGTCCAAGGGGACAGGGGTTCTCCTACGAGCAGTACTTC.

The rearrangement uses TRBV15 and TRBJ1-5; TRBD1 matches 7 bases. V shed 2 bases and J 9 bases; nucleotides not matched to a gene: 7. The CDR3 has 14 amino acids. Looked up from germline, CDR1 is LNHNV and CDR2 is YYDKDF (reference sequence). Written as DNA, the CDR3 is TGTGCCACCAGCAGACCCGGGACAGAACCGCCCCAGCATTTT. Amino acid sequence: CATSRPGTEPPQHF. Filled out from reference TRBV15 and TRBJ1-5, the complete variable domain reads DAMVIQNPRYQVTQFGKPVTLSCSQTLNHNVMYWYQQKSSQAPKLLFHYYDKDFNNEADTPDNFQSRRPNTSFCFLDIRSPGLGDTAMYLCATSRPGTEPPQHFGDGTRLSIL.

V is TRBV5-6 and J is TRBJ1-5, with D possibly matching TRBD1 (5 bases). The CDR3 totals 12 residues. The germline gives CDR1 SGHDT, CDR2 YYEEEE. V gave up 3 bases and J gave up 5 bases, with 6 bases separating them. The CDR3 here is CASSSGDQPQHF. The CDR3 nucleotides read TGTGCCAGCAGCTCGGGGGATCAGCCCCAGCATTTT.

The rearrangement uses TRBV10-3 and TRBJ2-3, with 9 bases matching TRBD2. The ends lost 6 bases at V and 4 bases at J; junction bases unmatched: 11. This CDR3 spans 16 amino acids. CDR1 and CDR2 from the germline V gene are ENHRY and SYGVKD. The CDR3 DNA sequence: TGTGCCATCAGGGGGGGTAGCGGGAGTCGGTCAGATACGCAGTATTTT. Translated, it gives CAIRGGSGSRSDTQYF.

This clone was counted only a few times. V gene TRBV19 combines with J gene TRBJ2-5; 10 nucleotides align to TRBD1. Germline loops: CDR1 LNHDA, CDR2 SQIVND (reference sequence). The ends lost 6 bases at V and 2 bases at J; junction bases unmatched: 3. CDR3 size: 14 residues. In nucleotides, the CDR3 is TGTGCCAGTAGGCGGGACAGGGGACAAGAGACCCAGTACTTC. Encoded protein: CASRRDRGQETQYF.

The chain employs TRBV5-4 and TRBJ2-7, with 8 nucleotides matching TRBD2. CDR3 length equals 14 residues. The germline V gene encodes CDR1 SGHNT and CDR2 YYREEE (reference sequence). Trimming at V came to 1 base and at J to 2 bases, leaving 2 bases not matched to a gene. The CDR3 DNA reads as TGTGCCAGCAGCTTGCGGGGGGGGGCCTACGAGCAGTACTTC. Amino acid sequence: CASSLRGGAYEQYF.

The rearrangement links TRBV5-1 to TRBJ2-1; 9 positions agree with TRBD2. Trimming removed 1 base from V and 9 bases from J; junction bases left unmatched: 5. From germline, CDR1 is SGHRS and CDR2 YFSETQ. The CDR3 loop spans 14 amino acids. CDR3 coding DNA: TGCGCCAGCAGCTTGTCAGCGGGGGGCGGTGAGCAGTTCTTC. It yields the protein CASSLSAGGGEQFF.

J is TRBJ1-2 and V is TRBV30; 9 bases fit TRBD1. The CDR3 sequence is 13 residues long. Germline V gene data show CDR1 as GTSNPN and CDR2 as SVGIG (reference sequence). Trimming removed 4 bases from V and 4 bases from J; junction bases left unmatched: 4. The CDR3 DNA reads as TGTGCCTGGAAGGGACAGGGCCCCTATGGCTACACCTTC. It yields the protein CAWKGQGPYGYTF.

The rearrangement joins TRBV28 to TRBJ1-4, with D unclear. The CDR3 runs 14 residues. CDR1 and CDR2 (germline): MDHEN, SYDVKM. Trimming took off 3 bases at V and 5 bases at J, with 10 bases between the two ends. The CDR3 sequence: CASSFPGPNEKLFF. The CDR3 region has the DNA TGTGCCAGCAGTTTTCCAGGTCCGAATGAAAAACTGTTTTTT. The complete variable domain, with remaining parts taken from reference TRBV28 and TRBJ1-4, reads DVKVTQSSRYLVKRTGEKVFLECVQDMDHENMFWYRQDPGLGLRLIYFSYDVKMKEKGDIPEGYSVSREKKERFSLILESASTNQTSMYLCASSFPGPNEKLFFGSGTQLSVL.

V usage is TRBV27 and J usage is TRBJ2-7, with 8 bases lining up with TRBD1. The V gene's germline CDR1 is MNHEY and CDR2 SMNVEV (reference sequence). The CDR3 totals 15 residues. After removal of 5 bases from V and 9 bases from J, the junction contained 15 bases not matched to a gene. The DNA of the CDR3 is TGTGCCAGCAGTCCACCGGGACAGGCGATCGACGGGCAGTACTTC. This codes for CASSPPGQAIDGQYF.

This clone occurred a few times. J is TRBJ1-4 and V is TRBV5-1, with 7 nucleotides matching TRBD1. The V gene end was trimmed by 4 bases and the J gene end by 7 bases; junction bases not matched to a gene: 7. This CDR3 has 14 residues. Germline V gene data show CDR1 as SGHRS and CDR2 as YFSETQ. The CDR3 loop is CASSPDRDLEKLFF. CDR3 DNA sequence: TGCGCCAGCAGCCCCGACAGGGACCTTGAAAAACTGTTTTTT.

The chain recombines TRBV28 with TRBJ1-3; a weak D match, TRBD1 (5 bases). Germline CDR1 and CDR2: MDHEN and SYDVKM. CDR3 size: 14 residues. The ends were cut back, 2 bases at V and 2 bases at J, with 7 bases in the middle. Written as DNA, the CDR3 is TGTGCCAGCAGTTTAATCAGGGCTGGAAACACCATATATTTT. Its protein is CASSLIRAGNTIYF.

This clone was seen more than once but under ten times. The J gene is TRBJ1-5, the V gene TRBV23-1; D might be TRBD1 (5 bases). TRBV23-1 is reported as an ORF; its role is uncertain. Between the trimmed V and J ends, which lost 2 bases and 8 bases, there was a span of 25 bases. The CDR3 is 18 amino acids. This chain's CDR3 is CASSQNPRRQLLIKPQHF. The CDR3 nucleotides are TGCGCCAGCAGTCAAAACCCCCGTAGACAGCTTTTGATCAAGCCCCAGCATTTT.

This clone is a singleton in its sample. DNA of the CDR3: TGTGCCAGCAGCTTAGATGGGACTGGAATAGATACGCAGTATTTT. Protein product: CASSLDGTGIDTQYF. The rearrangement links TRBV7-3 to TRBJ2-3, with TRBD2 as a possible D gene (6 bases). CDR1 is SGHTA, CDR2 FQGTGA, per germline. This CDR3 spans 15 amino acids. Trimming shortened V by 2 bases and J by 5 bases, and 14 bases separated the two germline ends.

The chain links TRBV27 to TRBJ2-1; 9 bases are shared with TRBD1. Trimming removed 6 bases from V and 4 bases from J; junction bases left unmatched: 7. CDR1 and CDR2 from the germline V gene are MNHEY and SMNVEV (reference sequence). The CDR3 has 15 amino acids. The CDR3 DNA follows: TGTGCCAGCAGCTCGGACAGGGGATTGTACAATGAGCAGTTCTTC. Protein sequence: CASSSDRGLYNEQFF.

The rearrangement joins TRBV7-2 to TRBJ2-3; D remains unclear. V lost 6 bases and J lost 6, with 13 bases in between. The CDR3 is made up of 13 amino acids. The germline gives CDR1 SGHTA, CDR2 FQGNSA. In DNA, the CDR3 is TGTGCCAGCAGTTCCGCCTCGGGTGATACGCAGTATTTT. It yields the protein CASSSASGDTQYF.